A single sample gave rise to the 6 T cell receptor beta chains below, sequenced in a study of beta chain features in type 1 diabetes. Study-wide points: TCRB CDR3s were moderately but significantly shorter in Type 1 diabetes patients in all four CD4+ subsets.

Investigators reverse transcribed all isolated RNA, so they sequenced expressed TCRB transcripts. Clones were read by immunoSEQ multiplex PCR, and TCRdb kept only the in-frame ones, dropping some. The sample has under 130,000 clones; over 25% are singletons. The antigens of these receptors remain unknown. The sequenced sample consisted of central memory CD4+ T cells from blood. Receptor source: a woman aged 18-29 years with type 1 diabetes.

The rearrangement links TRBV7-9 to TRBJ2-3; D possibly corresponds to TRBD1 (5 bases). Germline values: CDR1 SEHNR, CDR2 FQNEAQ (reference sequence). Trimming took off 2 bases at V and 0 bases at J, with 6 bases between the two ends. The CDR3 is 14 residues long. CDR3 sequence: CASSLSGSTDTQYF. The CDR3 region has the DNA TGTGCCAGCAGCTTATCAGGGAGCACAGATACGCAGTATTTT.

The genes are TRBV7-2 and TRBJ1-4; 7 nucleotides agree with TRBD1. Germline V gene data show CDR1 as SGHTA and CDR2 as FQGNSA. This CDR3 is built from 14 residues. The V and J ends lost 4 bases and 7 bases, in that order; junction bases with no gene match: 6. The CDR3 coding sequence is TGTGCCAGCAGCTATAGGACAGGTGGTGAAAAACTGTTTTTT. Residues: CASSYRTGGEKLFF.

The J gene is TRBJ2-3, the V gene TRBV7-2; no definite D call. The CDR3 is 14 amino acids. In germline, CDR1 is SGHTA, CDR2 FQGNSA. V lost 0 bases to trimming and J lost 2 bases, with 6 bases between them. CDR3 sequence (DNA): TGTGCCAGCAGCTTAGCCAGGTCCACAGATACGCAGTATTTT. As protein: CASSLARSTDTQYF.

The genes are TRBV6-6 and TRBJ2-4; weak D call: TRBD1 (6 bases). This CDR3 region has 16 residues. V was cut by 0 bases and J by 2 bases, with 11 bases left in between. Germline lookup yields CDR1 MNHNY and CDR2 SVGAGI (reference sequence). CDR3 nucleotides: TGTGCCAGCAGTTACTCCGGGGACATTACCAAAAACATTCAGTACTTC. This sequence encodes CASSYSGDITKNIQYF.

The gene calls are TRBV14 and TRBJ1-2, with TRBD1 identical over 7 bases. This CDR3 region has 14 residues. Germline trimming cut 4 bases from V and 1 base from J; bases unmatched to any gene: 3. The germline V gene has CDR1 SGHDN and CDR2 FVKESK. The DNA for the CDR3 is TGTGCCAGCAGCCCAGGACAGGTTAACTATGGCTACACCTTC. Translation: CASSPGQVNYGYTF.

The gene calls are TRBV27 and TRBJ2-1; 12 nucleotides align to TRBD2. This CDR3 comprises 18 residues. Per germline, CDR1 MNHEY and CDR2 SMNVEV (reference sequence). V lost 4 bases to trimming and J lost 0 bases; unmatched junction nucleotides: 7. CDR3 coding DNA: TGTGCCAGCAGTTATCGCCTGGGACTAGCGGGCTCCTACAATGAGCAGTTCTTC. The encoded protein is CASSYRLGLAGSYNEQFF.